This T cell receptor (beta chain) was documented in a study of T cell clonality in common variable immunodeficiency (dated by TCRdb to about 2015). CVID was diagnosed by standard criteria: serum IgG, IgA and/or IgM reduced below normal range, plus specific antibody deficiency. There were around 44 subjects in the CVID group (approximately 15 female and 29 male), ranging in age from roughly 9 to 70 years, with a mean age of approximately 40. Both CVID patients and healthy controls were predominantly of Caucasian heritage. Replacement immunoglobulin therapy had been administered to all CVID subjects for at least one year at the time of study participation. At the time of blood collection, no CVID subject was ill or was being treated with immunomodulatory or immunosuppressive medication. Heparinized peripheral whole blood samples of about 5 to 8.5 ml were obtained from each donor. Genomic DNA from adults with common variable immune deficiency (CVID) and from healthy adult controls was the source for sequencing TCRbeta CDR3 repertoires. Diluted blood was density-centrifuged over Hypaque 1077 or Ficoll-Paque to isolate peripheral blood mononuclear cells. Genomic DNA was extracted from unsorted mononuclear cells by Qiagen column purification or by a centrifugation-based method.

Study-wide findings and limitations: CVID TCRbeta sequences were reported to have fewer deletions and N-nucleotide insertions and to lack highly modified clones with 13 or more V deletions. TCRbeta clonality was higher in CVID subjects than in healthy controls (t-test p = 0.018), and the increase was most characteristic of about a third of subjects. The authors noted that sequencing repertoires of T cell subpopulations would be needed to clarify what caused the increased clonality in CVID. Healthy controls shared more TCRbeta clones with each other than CVID subjects shared among themselves (p < 0.0001). Patient heterogeneity within the CVID cohort put limits on correlating repertoire features with clinical complications. Even though DNA input was equal, the average per sample came to 82,000 or so unique sequences for controls compared with 25,000 to 35,000 for CVID samples.

This clone has at least ten counts. The clone's antigen remains unknown. Read data end 3 residues before the CDR3 end; the end is taken from the germline J gene. CDR1 and CDR2 (KGHSH, LQKENI) derive from the germline V gene. The CDR3, from cysteine to phenylalanine, totals 15 residues. Of the CDR3's DNA, 36 bases were read; they are in frame from base 1. V and J lose 2 bases and 5 bases, and a span of 13 bases separates them. CVID samples and control samples contributed equivalent amounts of genomic DNA as sequencing input. For every sample, a 60 bp segment covering the rearranged TCRbeta CDR3 region was amplified and then sequenced. The immunoSEQ assay, a bias-corrected multiplex PCR combined with high-throughput sequencing, was used to amplify TCRbeta. Regarding the original processing steps: Every unique nucleotide sequence was considered a clone and was annotated with V, D and J genes, copy number and frequency. Sequences were labeled productive if in frame, and non-productive if out of frame or containing stop codons. As previously described, clonality was calculated on the basis of Shannon's entropy. The predicted amino acid sequences of productive clones were used to derive the mean CDR3 Kyte-Doolittle hydropathy. The R hclust function was used to hierarchically cluster scaled V gene usage with Manhattan distance and complete linkage. Sharing of clones by CDR3 amino acid sequence was evaluated through resampling of 12 repertoires per group over 100 rounds. The repertoires were searched for approximately 70 published EBV-specific and fewer than 250 published CMV-specific TCRbeta sequences. Analysis left out a couple of CVID samples that produced under 10,000 sequences, so 35 to 50 CVID repertoires remained. TCRdb mirrors the immuneACCESS table, restricted to in-frame sequences. Some clones are absent from its copies; in checked studies, under half trace to an unresolved V gene, and the reason for the others is unknown. The V and J calls and clone size are taken from that table; D and trimming were inferred from the DNA. The table records some 30,000 clones for this sample, and not one of them appears only once. Around 5% of the sample goes to the ten largest clones.

The V and J segments used are TRBV18 and TRBJ2-1, with TRBD2 tentatively as D gene (6 bases match). The TCR was taken from a human donor with common variable immunodeficiency. The sequencing sample was made of peripheral blood mononuclear cells. CDR3 DNA (partial): TGTGCCAGCTCACCAACGGAGCGGGTCCACAATGAG. This gives the protein CASSPTERVHNE. In full, the CDR3 reads CASSPTERVHNEQFF. Reference TRBV18 and TRBJ2-1 proteins supply the regions before and after the CDR3; the full variable domain is: NAGVMQNPRHLVRRRGQEARLRCSPMKGHSHVYWYRQLPEEGLKFMVYLQKENIIDESGMPKERFSAEFPKEGPSILRIQQVVRGDSAAYFCASSPTERVHNEQFFGPGTRLTVL.